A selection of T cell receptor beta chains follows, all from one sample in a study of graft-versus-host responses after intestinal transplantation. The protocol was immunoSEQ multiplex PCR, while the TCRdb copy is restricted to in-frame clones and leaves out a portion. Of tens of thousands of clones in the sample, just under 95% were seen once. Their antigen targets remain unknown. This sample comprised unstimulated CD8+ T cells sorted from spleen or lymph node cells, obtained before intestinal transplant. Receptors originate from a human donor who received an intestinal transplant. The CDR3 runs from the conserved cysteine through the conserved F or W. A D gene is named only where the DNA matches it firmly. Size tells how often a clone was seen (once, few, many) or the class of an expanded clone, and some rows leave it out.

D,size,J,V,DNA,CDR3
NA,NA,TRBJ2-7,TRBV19,TGTGCCAGTAGTATAGCTCAGAACATCTACGAGCAGTACTTC,CASSIAQNIYEQYF
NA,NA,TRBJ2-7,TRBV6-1,TGTGCCAGCAGCGAGCAGTACTTC,CASSEQYF
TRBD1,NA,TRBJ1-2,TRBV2,TGTGCCAGCAGTGATCGGACAGGGGGCTGGTATGGCTACACCTTC,CASSDRTGGWYGYTF
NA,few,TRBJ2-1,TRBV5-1,TGCGCCAGCAGCTTGGGGGGCGTGTGGGACTTGCTCCTCAATGAGCAGTTCTTC,CASSLGGVWDLLLNEQFF
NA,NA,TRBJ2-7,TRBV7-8,TGTGCCAGCAGCTCCTTCGGACTTTACGAGCAGTACTTC,CASSSFGLYEQYF
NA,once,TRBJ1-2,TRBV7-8,TGTGCCAGCAGCTTACGAACTCCGGGAATTAAAACCTTC,CASSLRTPGIKTF
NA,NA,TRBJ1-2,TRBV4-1,TGCGCCAGCAGCCAGTTCCGACCAGATGGCTACACCTTC,CASSQFRPDGYTF
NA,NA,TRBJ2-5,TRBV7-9,TGTGCCACCCCAGCGGGCGCGACCCAGTACTTC,CATPAGATQYF
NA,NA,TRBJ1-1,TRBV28,TGTGCCAGCAGTTTATCGGGGGAAGGGACTGAAGCTTTCTTT,CASSLSGEGTEAFF
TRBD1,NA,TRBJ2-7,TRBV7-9,TGTGCCAGCAGCTTGGTGACAGGGGCCTACGAGCAGTACTTC,CASSLVTGAYEQYF
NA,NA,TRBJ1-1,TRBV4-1,TGCGCCAGCAGCCAAGACCGCACTGAAGCTTTCTTT,CASSQDRTEAFF
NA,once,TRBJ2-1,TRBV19,TGTGCCAGTAGTTACATGGGTGAGCAGTTCTTC,CASSYMGEQFF
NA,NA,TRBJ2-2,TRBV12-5,TGTGCTAGTGGTTTAAAGCCCGGGGAGCTGTTTTTT,CASGLKPGELFF
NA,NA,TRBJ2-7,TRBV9,TGTGCCAGCAGCGTAGGGCCGGGTCCCTACGAGCAGTACTTC,CASSVGPGPYEQYF
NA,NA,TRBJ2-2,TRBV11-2,TGTGCCAGCAGCCCAGGGGGGGCGCGAGGAGGGGAGCTGTTTTTT,CASSPGGARGGELFF
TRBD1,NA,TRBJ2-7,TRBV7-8,TGTGCCAGCAGCTTAGATGGGACAGGGGTGTACTACGAGCAGTACTTC,CASSLDGTGVYYEQYF
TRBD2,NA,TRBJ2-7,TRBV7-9,TGTGCCAGCAGCTTGGGGCCTAGCGGGATCCCCTACGAGCAGTACTTC,CASSLGPSGIPYEQYF
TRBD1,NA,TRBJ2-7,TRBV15,TGTGCCACCAGCCGGACAGGGCTCTCCTACGAGCAGTACTTC,CATSRTGLSYEQYF
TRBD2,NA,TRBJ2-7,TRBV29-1,TGCAGCGTTGAAGATAGAACTAGCGGTCGGTACGAGCAGTACTTC,CSVEDRTSGRYEQYF
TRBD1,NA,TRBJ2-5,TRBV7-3,TGTGCCAGCAGCCACCGAACAGGGGGTGATCTTTTTGGGGAGACCCAGTACTTC,CASSHRTGGDLFGETQYF
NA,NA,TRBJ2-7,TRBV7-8,TGTGCCAGCAGCCTTCTCTTCTACGAGCAGTACTTC,CASSLLFYEQYF
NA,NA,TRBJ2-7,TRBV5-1,TGCGCCAGCAGCTTGGGGGGGTTAAACTACGAGCAGTACTTC,CASSLGGLNYEQYF
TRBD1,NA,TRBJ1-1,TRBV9,TGTGCCAGCAGCGGAAGACAGGGCTCCACTGAAGCTTTCTTT,CASSGRQGSTEAFF
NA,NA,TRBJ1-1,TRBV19,TGTGCCAGTAACATCGGGAACACTGAAGCTTTCTTT,CASNIGNTEAFF
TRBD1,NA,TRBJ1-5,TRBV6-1,TGTGCCAGCAGTGAATCGACAGGGATCGAATATCGACATAGCAATCAGCCCCAGCATTTT,CASSESTGIEYRHSNQPQHF
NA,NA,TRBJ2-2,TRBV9,TGTGCCAGCAGAAGCACCGGGGAGCTGTTTTTT,CASRSTGELFF
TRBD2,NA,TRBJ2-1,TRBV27,TGTGCCAGCAGTTTACGGGCTAGCGGGAGATACAATGAGCAGTTCTTC,CASSLRASGRYNEQFF
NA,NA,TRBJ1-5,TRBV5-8,TGTGCCAGCAGCTTGGGGTATCGTTTGGACGGTACTCAGCCCCAGCATTTT,CASSLGYRLDGTQPQHF
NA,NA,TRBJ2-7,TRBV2,TGTGCCAGCAGTGAAGGGACGACCTGGGACTCCTACGAGCAGTACTTC,CASSEGTTWDSYEQYF
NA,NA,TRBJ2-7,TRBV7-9,TGTGCCAGCAGCTTTTACAGGGTCCGCGGGCCCTACGAGCAGTACTTC,CASSFYRVRGPYEQYF
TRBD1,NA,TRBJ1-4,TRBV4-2,TGTGCCAGCAGCCAAGCCTGGACAGGAGTGGATGAAAAACTGTTTTTT,CASSQAWTGVDEKLFF
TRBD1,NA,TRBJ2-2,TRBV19,TGTGCCAGTACTAACGACAGGGATGTCGACACCGGGGAGCTGTTTTTT,CASTNDRDVDTGELFF
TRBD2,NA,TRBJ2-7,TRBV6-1,TGTGCCAGCAGTGAAATCGTACTAGAAGGGCGGGAGGAAAACTACGAGCAGTACTTC,CASSEIVLEGREENYEQYF
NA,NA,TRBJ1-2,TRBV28,TGTGCCAGCAGTTTAGTTAGCTCAGGGCGTGATGGCTACACCTTC,CASSLVSSGRDGYTF
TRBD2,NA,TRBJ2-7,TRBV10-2,TGCGCCAGCAGTGAGCCCCTGGGAATAGCGGGAGGCCAGTACGAGCAGTACTTC,CASSEPLGIAGGQYEQYF
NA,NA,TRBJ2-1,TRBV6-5,TGTGCCAGCAACCGCTTGGGCGCCTACAATGAGCAGTTCTTC,CASNRLGAYNEQFF
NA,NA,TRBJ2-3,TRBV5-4,TGTGCCAGTAGAAACGGAGGGGGGAGGGGAGATACGCAGTATTTT,CASRNGGGRGDTQYF
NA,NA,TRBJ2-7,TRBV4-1,TGCGCCAGCAGCCAAGGGCCACACCTTTATGACTCCTACGAGCAGTACTTC,CASSQGPHLYDSYEQYF
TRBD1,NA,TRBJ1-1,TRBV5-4,TGTGCCAGCAGCCCTCGACAGGGGGCAGGGAACACTGAAGCTTTCTTT,CASSPRQGAGNTEAFF
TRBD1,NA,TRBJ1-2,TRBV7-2,TGTGCCAGCAGCTTAGACCCCTCGCTGACAGGGGAAGACGGCTACACCTTC,CASSLDPSLTGEDGYTF
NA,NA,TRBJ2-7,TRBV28,TGTGCCAGCAGTTGGGGCCAACAGGGACACGAGCAGTACTTC,CASSWGQQGHEQYF
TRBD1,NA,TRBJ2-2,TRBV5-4,TGTGCCAGCAGCTTTACAGGGGTAGGCGGGGAGCTGTTTTTT,CASSFTGVGGELFF
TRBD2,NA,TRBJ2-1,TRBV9,TGTGCCAGCACCCAGCGGGAGTACTCCTACAATGAGCAGTTCTTC,CASTQREYSYNEQFF
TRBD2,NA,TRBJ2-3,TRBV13,TGTGCCAGCAGCTTTCCTCTCAGCGGGAGGATTCATACGCAGTATTTT,CASSFPLSGRIHTQYF
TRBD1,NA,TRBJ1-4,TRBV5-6,TGTGCCAGCAGGTGGGGACAGCTGTTTTTT,CASRWGQLFF
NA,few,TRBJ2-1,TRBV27,TGTGCCAGCAGTACCGGATTCTTCAATGAGCAGTTCTTC,CASSTGFFNEQFF
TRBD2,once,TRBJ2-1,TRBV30,TGTGCCTGGAGTGTGGATAGCGGGACCTACAATGAGCAGTTCTTC,CAWSVDSGTYNEQFF
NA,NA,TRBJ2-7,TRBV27,TGTGCCAGCAGTTTGGGGACTCCCTCCCACTACGAGCAGTACTTC,CASSLGTPSHYEQYF
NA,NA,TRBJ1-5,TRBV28,TGTGCCAGCAGTTTATTTTCGGGGAGGTATAGCAATCAGCCCCAGCATTTT,CASSLFSGRYSNQPQHF
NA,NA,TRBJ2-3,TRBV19,TGTGCCAGTAGTATAGCTCCCCGGGACCTTACCCTTACAGATACGCAGTATTTT,CASSIAPRDLTLTDTQYF
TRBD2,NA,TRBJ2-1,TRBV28,TGTGCCAGCACCATGGGGCTAGCGGGAGAATATGAGCAGTTCTTC,CASTMGLAGEYEQFF
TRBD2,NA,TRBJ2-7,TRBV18,TGTGCCAGCTCACCACGAGTACTAGCGGGAGAAAGGCCCTACGAGCAGTACTTC,CASSPRVLAGERPYEQYF
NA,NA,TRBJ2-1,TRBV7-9,TGTGCCAGCAGCTTAAGGCGGATTAATGAGCAGTTCTTC,CASSLRRINEQFF
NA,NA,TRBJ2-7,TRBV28,TGTGCCAGCAGTTCTAGGTGGACCTCTCTCGAGCAGTACTTC,CASSSRWTSLEQYF
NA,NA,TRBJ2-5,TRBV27,TGTGCCAGCAGTTTCGGAGGGGGAGAGACCCAGTACTTC,CASSFGGGETQYF
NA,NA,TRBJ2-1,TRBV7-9,TGTGCCAGCACCTATAACCCAGGGTACGAGCAGTTCTTC,CASTYNPGYEQFF
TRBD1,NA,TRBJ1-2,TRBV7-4,TGTGCCAGCAGCGGGGGGACAGGGAAAGACTATGGCTACACCTTC,CASSGGTGKDYGYTF
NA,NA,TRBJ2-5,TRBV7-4,TGTGCCAGCAGCTTAGAACTACCGGTCCACCAAGAGACCCAGTACTTC,CASSLELPVHQETQYF
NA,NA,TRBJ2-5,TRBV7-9,TGTGCCAGCAGCTTAGTGGATCCGGCCCCGAGGGTATGGGAGACCCAGTACTTC,CASSLVDPAPRVWETQYF
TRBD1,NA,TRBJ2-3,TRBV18,TGTGCCAGCTCACCTCTGTCCAGCGGGGACAGGGAAATAGATACGCAGTATTTT,CASSPLSSGDREIDTQYF